Shown below are 14 T cell receptor beta chains from a single sample sequenced in a study of spatial heterogeneity in lung cancer. Broader study findings: Higher tumor mutation counts went along with higher counts of expanded intratumoral alpha and beta TCRs.

One entry per CDR3 protein results from TCRdb running MiXCR on the 5' RACE reads. Here the sample spans about 3,700 distinct CDR3 sequences, about a quarter being singletons. These receptors have no identified antigens. Regarding time point: sample taken at primary tumor resection. The material was lung tumor tissue, obtained at surgery. The receptors stem from a male donor with early-stage non-small cell lung cancer.

Turning to this clonotype: This beta chain is a stray read from a library made for alpha chains; its abundance is not meaningful. The V and J genes are TRBV5-5 and TRBJ1-5, with 8 bases aligning to TRBD1. The CDR3 is made up of 15 amino acids. The V gene end was trimmed by 4 bases and the J gene end by 1 base; junction bases not matched to a gene: 4. Germline V gene sequence: CDR1 SGHKS, CDR2 YYEKEE (reference sequence). CDR3 DNA sequence: TGTGCCAGCAGCCGGACAGGGAACAGCAATCAGCCCCAGCATTTT. It codes for CASSRTGNSNQPQHF.

This clonotype came up many times. This beta chain lies outside the target of a library built for alpha chains; its clone size means little. This chain connects TRBV11-2 to TRBJ2-1; D not certain. V lost 2 bases and J lost 9, with 11 bases in between. The germline gives CDR1 SGHAT, CDR2 FQNNGV. The CDR3 runs 13 residues. The CDR3 loop is CASSLKPDGEQFF. DNA for the CDR3: TGTGCCAGCAGCTTAAAACCCGACGGTGAGCAGTTCTTC.

To note about this clonotype: This beta chain represents an off-target read in a library built for alpha chains; its size is of limited meaning. The chain combines TRBV7-8 with TRBJ2-3, with D unclear. V was pared by 2 bases and J by 4 bases, with 4 bases between. Per the germline V gene, CDR1 is SGHVS and CDR2 is FQNEAQ. The CDR3 runs to 12 residues. CDR3 DNA sequence: TGTGCCAGCAGCTTAACGGCAGATACGCAGTATTTT. This gives the protein CASSLTADTQYF.

With respect to this clonotype: The size of this beta chain means little, since it is a stray read in a library made for alpha chains. J is TRBJ1-2 and V is TRBV7-9; a weak D match, TRBD1 (6 bases). Germline-derived CDR1 and CDR2 are SEHNR and FQNEAQ (reference sequence). Trimming left V 4 bases short and J 1 base short, with 13 bases between. The CDR3 contains 15 residues. The CDR3 nucleotides read TGTGCCAGCAGCTCGACCCGACAGGATAACTATGGCTACACCTTC. This translates into CASSSTRQDNYGYTF.

In the case of this clonotype: Little can be read into the size of this beta chain, an off-target read in a library designed for alpha chains. The gene calls are TRBV7-9 and TRBJ2-3; TRBD1 matches 9 bases. Germline V gene lookup returns CDR1 SEHNR and CDR2 FQNEAQ (reference sequence). J lost 5 bases, V lost 5 bases, and 2 bases had no gene match. The CDR3 length is 13 residues. CDR3 residues: CASSRGQGDTQYF. In nucleotides, the CDR3 is TGTGCCAGCAGCCGGGGACAGGGAGATACGCAGTATTTT.

This clonotype has a count of ten or more. As an off-target read in a library built for alpha chains, this beta chain has a frequency of little significance. The chain joins TRBV15 to TRBJ1-1; 7 nucleotides line up with TRBD1. The CDR3 spans 14 residues. The ends lost 5 bases at V and 1 base at J; junction bases unmatched: 4. Germline V CDR1 and CDR2: LNHNV, YYDKDF (reference sequence). This chain's CDR3 is CATSPPGGNTEAFF. The CDR3 DNA sequence: TGTGCCACCAGCCCGCCAGGGGGGAACACTGAAGCTTTCTTT.

Details on this clonotype: This beta chain is a stray read from a library made for alpha chains; its abundance is not meaningful. The J gene is TRBJ1-3, the V gene TRBV7-8, with D unclear. V shed 1 base and J shed 3 bases, with 7 bases lying between them. Germline V gene data show CDR1 as SGHVS and CDR2 as FQNEAQ. The CDR3 runs 14 residues. The CDR3 here is CASSLDGRGNTIYF. The CDR3 bases are TGTGCCAGCAGCTTAGACGGCCGTGGAAACACCATATATTTT.

This clonotype was picked up many times. Found in a library prepared for alpha chains, this beta chain is an off-target read, and its abundance has little meaning. The V gene is TRBV10-3, the J gene TRBJ2-2, with 9 bases that match TRBD1. The CDR3 spans 16 residues. Germline V gives CDR1 ENHRY, CDR2 SYGVKD. V lost 6 bases to trimming and J lost 3 bases; unmatched junction nucleotides: 8. DNA of the CDR3: TGTGCCATCAGCGACGCTCGGACAGGGGACACCGGGGAGCTGTTTTTT. This codes for CAISDARTGDTGELFF.

This clonotype counts as medium-sized. The library was prepared for alpha chains; this beta chain is a stray read, so its frequency means little. The chain carries TRBV25-1 and TRBJ1-3; D gene ambiguous. This CDR3 is 17 amino acids long. V shed 2 bases and J shed 0 bases, with 14 bases lying between them. Germline V gene sequence: CDR1 MGHDK, CDR2 SYGVNS. The CDR3 sequence: CASSELGRSRSGNTIYF. The CDR3 DNA is TGTGCCAGCAGTGAACTGGGCAGATCCCGCTCTGGAAACACCATATATTTT.

Judged by abundance, this clonotype is medium-sized. For a library built for alpha chains, this beta chain is a stray read; little rests on its size. J is TRBJ1-1 and V is TRBV24-1; D might be TRBD1 (5 bases). The V end was cut by 5 bases, the J end by 4 bases, with 16 bases between. This CDR3 spans 15 amino acids. Germline V gene sequence: CDR1 KGHDR, CDR2 SFDVKD. The CDR3 region has the DNA TGTGCCACCAGTGGCCCGGGAGGGCAGGGCACTGAAGCTTTCTTT. Its translation: CATSGPGGQGTEAFF.

In this sample, this clonotype turned up a few times. Since the library was made to target alpha chains, this beta chain is a stray read and its abundance is not meaningful. The genes are TRBV5-1 and TRBJ2-3; 8 bases are shared with TRBD1. CDR1 and CDR2 from the germline V gene are SGHRS and YFSETQ. The V gene end was trimmed by 8 bases and the J gene end by 3 bases; junction bases not matched to a gene: 11. The CDR3 totals 15 residues. The CDR3 coding sequence is TGCGCCAGGTCCTACTCCAGGGGGCCAACAGATACGCAGTATTTT. The encoded protein is CARSYSRGPTDTQYF.

As concerns this clonotype: In a library made to pick up alpha chains, this beta chain is a stray read with a size that means little. The V gene is TRBV7-7, the J gene TRBJ2-5, with 9 bases matching TRBD1. Germline loops: CDR1 SSHAT, CDR2 FNYEAQ (reference sequence). The CDR3 consists of 14 residues. V was pared by 3 bases and J by 6 bases, with 5 bases of the junction left unmatched. CDR3 sequence: CASSLTGQGQTQYF. For the CDR3, the DNA is TGTGCCAGCAGCTTGACGGGACAGGGTCAGACCCAGTACTTC.

Concerning this clonotype itself: Since it is a stray read in a library aimed at alpha chains, this beta chain has a size that is not meaningful. The chain employs TRBV6-2 or TRBV6-3 and TRBJ2-3; no firm D call. The CDR3 loop spans 9 amino acids. The germline gives CDR1 MNHEY, CDR2 SVGEGT. V lost 8 bases and J lost 5, with 2 bases in between. CDR3 DNA: TGTGCCAGCGGAGATACGCAGTATTTT. This encodes CASGDTQYF.

Remarks on this clonotype: The library was built for alpha chains, so this beta chain is an off-target read and its size means little. The chain carries TRBV5-1 and TRBJ1-5; the D gene is possibly TRBD1 (6 bases). Trimming cost V 0 bases and J 5 bases, with 9 bases left between them. CDR1 and CDR2 from the germline V gene are SGHRS and YFSETQ. The CDR3 is 14 residues long. The CDR3 protein is CASSLGPGDQPQHF. In DNA form, the CDR3 reads TGCGCCAGCAGCTTGGGGCCAGGGGATCAGCCCCAGCATTTT.